This T cell receptor (beta chain) is drawn from a study of blood T cell repertoires in COVID-19. Study-level background: The analysed material was cDNA or gDNA that came from T cells, B-cell-depleted T cells, or PBMCs.

CDR1 and CDR2 from the germline V gene are MNHEY and SMNVEV (reference sequence). CDR3 size: 14 residues. The V and J ends lost 6 bases and 5 bases, in that order; junction bases with no gene match: 8. Measured with immunoSEQ multiplex PCR; TCRdb has only the in-frame clones, and not every one. The data show around 700,000 clones, over 80% seen once. This chain joins TRBV27 and TRBJ1-2; 8 bases are shared with TRBD1. The clonotype was recovered from a woman aged 18-29 years with acute or convalescent COVID-19. The sample taken for sequencing was peripheral blood. The CDR3 DNA reads TGTGCCAGCAGCCAGGCAGGGGGCGCTTATGGCTACACCTTC. It encodes CASSQAGGAYGYTF.